Listed here is a single TCR beta chain. This specimen belongs to a study of blood T cell repertoires in COVID-19. Study at large: Some COVID-19 samples were acute and others convalescent; all came from the United States, Italy and Spain.

The table came from immunoSEQ multiplex PCR; TCRdb's copy has only in-frame clones and leaves some out. The sample shows around 130,000 clones, 75% to 85% of them seen only once. Trimming pared 0 bases from V and 3 bases from J, leaving 6 bases between. This CDR3 is built from 13 residues. In germline, CDR1 is SGDLS, CDR2 YYNGEE. The V call is TRBV9, the J call TRBJ2-5, with D unresolved. The sequenced sample consisted of peripheral blood. This clonotype originated in a human donor in a cohort sampled during active COVID-19. The CDR3 DNA reads TGTGCCAGCAGCGTAGGCAGGAAAGAGACCCAGTACTTC. Protein product: CASSVGRKETQYF.